One sample yielded the 26 T cell receptor beta chains listed below, sequenced in a study of cytomegalovirus exposure and HLA in healthy donors. Researchers ran the PCR with 60 Vbeta and 13 Jbeta primers. The protocol was immunoSEQ multiplex PCR, while the TCRdb copy is restricted to in-frame clones and leaves out a portion. This table has 63,000 or so clones, about 68% appearing once. The material sequenced was PBMCs. Every receptor here comes from a woman younger than 45 in good health and CMV-seropositive.

The rearrangement links TRBV5-1 to TRBJ2-2; 8 positions match TRBD2. Germline V gene data show CDR1 as SGHRS and CDR2 as YFSETQ. The junction had 17 bases not matched to a gene; V was cut back by 4 bases and J by 6 bases. The CDR3 extends over 18 amino acids. CDR3 sequence (DNA): TGCGCCAGCAGCAAGGGACTAGACGGGGCCCGTACGGCCGGGGAGCTGTTTTTT. Its protein is CASSKGLDGARTAGELFF.

The V gene is TRBV11-2, the J gene TRBJ2-7; tentatively, D is TRBD1 (5 bases). Germline-derived CDR1 and CDR2 are SGHAT and FQNNGV. Trimming left V 1 base short and J 0 bases short, with 10 bases between. This CDR3 spans 15 amino acids. The DNA of the CDR3 is TGTGCCAGCAGCTTAGCTCCCAGGGACTCCTACGAGCAGTACTTC. This sequence encodes CASSLAPRDSYEQYF.

This clone was seen a few times. The chain has TRBV6-5 and TRBJ1-1, with a weak D call TRBD1 (5 bases). Trimming took off 2 bases at V and 1 base at J, with 11 bases between the two ends. CDR3 size: 15 residues. The germline CDR1 and CDR2 sequences are MNHEY and SVGAGI. CDR3: CASSYRRGPNTEAFF. The CDR3 DNA reads as TGTGCCAGCAGTTACAGGCGGGGACCGAACACTGAAGCTTTCTTT.

The chain uses TRBV6-1 and TRBJ2-3, with D tentatively TRBD2 (6 bases). This CDR3 contains 14 residues. Trimming took off 7 bases at V and 2 bases at J, with 13 bases between the two ends. Germline V gives CDR1 MNHNS, CDR2 SASEGT. The CDR3 DNA is TGTGCCAGCAAGACGGGAGCGGACACAGATACGCAGTATTTT. The encoded protein is CASKTGADTDTQYF.

This clone appeared a single time. V gene TRBV10-3 combines with J gene TRBJ1-1; maybe TRBD1 (6 bases). The CDR3 has 15 amino acids. V was clipped by 10 bases and J by 6 bases, with 24 bases between them. The germline CDR1 and CDR2 sequences are ENHRY and SYGVKD. The CDR3 loop is CATCGDDRGGAEAFF. The CDR3 region has the DNA TGTGCCACCTGTGGGGACGACAGAGGGGGTGCTGAAGCTTTCTTT.

The chain carries TRBV11-1 and TRBJ1-1; 7 nucleotides line up with TRBD1. Germline assignment: CDR1 SGHAT and CDR2 FQDESV (reference sequence). With V trimmed by 6 bases and J by 8 bases, 12 bases remained unmatched. CDR3 length: 14 amino acids. For the CDR3, the DNA is TGTGCCAGCAGGCCTGGGACAGCATTCTGCGAAGCTTTCTTT. It encodes CASRPGTAFCEAFF.

The V gene is TRBV28, the J gene TRBJ1-1; 7 nucleotides line up with TRBD1. V was clipped by 1 base and J by 6 bases; unmatched bases: 5. Looked up from germline, CDR1 is MDHEN and CDR2 is SYDVKM. CDR3 length equals 14 residues. In nucleotides, the CDR3 is TGTGCCAGCAGTTTATCCTCAGGGGGATCTGAAGCTTTCTTT. It translates to CASSLSSGGSEAFF.

The chain employs TRBV29-1 and TRBJ1-1; D is ambiguous. This CDR3 comprises 11 residues. V was cut by 3 bases and J by 4 bases, with 6 bases left in between. Germline values: CDR1 SQVTM, CDR2 ANQGSEA. Here the CDR3 reads CSVDTATEAFF. The CDR3 DNA follows: TGCAGCGTTGATACAGCCACTGAAGCTTTCTTT.

This rearrangement joins TRBV19 to TRBJ1-2, with D uncertain. V shed 5 bases and J shed 2 bases, with 9 bases lying between them. The CDR3 totals 13 residues. Germline V CDR1 and CDR2: LNHDA, SQIVND (reference sequence). The CDR3 sequence is CASSDPANYGYTF. The DNA for the CDR3 is TGTGCCAGTAGTGACCCAGCGAACTATGGCTACACCTTC.

The V call is TRBV5-1, the J call TRBJ2-7; 7 nucleotides agree with TRBD2. The CDR3 has 14 residues. After removal of 4 bases from V and 1 base from J, the junction contained 5 bases not matched to a gene. Germline assignment: CDR1 SGHRS and CDR2 YFSETQ. The CDR3 region is CASSLAGESYEQYF. In DNA, the CDR3 is TGCGCCAGCAGCCTGGCGGGGGAATCCTACGAGCAGTACTTC. Supplemented by reference TRBV5-1 and TRBJ2-7, the full variable domain reads KAGVTQTPRYLIKTRGQQVTLSCSPISGHRSVSWYQQTPGQGLQFLFEYFSETQRNKGNFPGRFSGRQFSNSRSEMNVSTLELGDSALYLCASSLAGESYEQYFGPGTRLTVT.

This sequence joins TRBV5-6 and TRBJ2-7; 7 positions match TRBD1. The CDR3 consists of 15 residues. CDR1 is SGHDT and CDR2 is YYEEEE in the germline V gene. V lost 4 bases to trimming and J lost 0 bases; unmatched junction nucleotides: 7. This chain's CDR3 is CASSLGQASSYEQYF. The CDR3 nucleotides are TGTGCCAGCAGCCTAGGACAGGCTTCCTCCTACGAGCAGTACTTC.

The rearrangement links TRBV6-5 to TRBJ2-5; 9 bases are a match to TRBD1. V gave up 5 bases and J gave up 6 bases; unmatched junction bases: 10. The CDR3 consists of 15 residues. Germline V gives CDR1 MNHEY, CDR2 SVGAGI. The CDR3 DNA is TGTGCCAGCAGTCCCGGGACAGGGTGGGAAAAGACCCAGTACTTC. Translating gives CASSPGTGWEKTQYF.

J is TRBJ2-5 and V is TRBV10-1; 9 bases map to TRBD1. The J call is doubtful: the DNA matches TRBJ2-7 better. The CDR3 has 16 residues. Germline CDR1 WNHNN, CDR2 SYGVQD (reference sequence). CDR3 residues: CASSHTLDRGNHEQYF. CDR3 coding DNA: TGCGCCAGCAGCCACACCCTGGACAGGGGAAACCACGAGCAGTACTTC.

The V gene is TRBV29-1, the J gene TRBJ2-7; 7 bases are shared with TRBD2. With 5 bases clipped from V and 9 bases from J, the junction kept 10 bases outside the gene matches. The CDR3 spans 12 residues. CDR1 and CDR2 (germline): SQVTM, ANQGSEA. The CDR3 sequence is CSVLGGGPGQYF. For the CDR3, the DNA is TGCAGCGTTCTTGGCGGGGGTCCGGGGCAGTACTTC.

This clone was seen a single time. V gene TRBV25-1 combines with J gene TRBJ2-2; no reliable D call. Trimming cost V 3 bases and J 5 bases, with 10 bases left between them. The CDR3 has 14 residues. Germline CDR1 reads MGHDK; CDR2 reads SYGVNS. The CDR3 loop reads CASSDPGSTGELFF. The CDR3 DNA reads as TGTGCCAGCAGTGACCCCGGGTCTACCGGGGAGCTGTTTTTT.

This chain connects TRBV6-5 to TRBJ2-5; 7 bases match TRBD1. The tail of the sequence fits TRBJ2-7 better, so the J call may be wrong. Germline V gene lookup returns CDR1 MNHEY and CDR2 SVGAGI. This CDR3 contains 14 residues. This chain's CDR3 is CASNPGQAFYEQYF. CDR3 in DNA: TGTGCCAGCAACCCCGGACAGGCCTTCTACGAGCAGTACTTC.

V usage is TRBV7-9 and J usage is TRBJ2-7; TRBD1 matches 9 bases. V lost 1 base to trimming and J lost 1 base; unmatched junction nucleotides: 8. This CDR3 has 17 residues. The germline gives CDR1 SEHNR, CDR2 FQNEAQ (reference sequence). CDR3: CASSLGGQGPLSYEQYF. The CDR3 DNA is TGTGCCAGCAGCTTAGGGGGACAGGGTCCCCTTTCCTACGAGCAGTACTTC.

The genes are TRBV23-1 and TRBJ1-5; the D gene is possibly TRBD1 (6 bases). TRBV23-1 is an ORF, with its function uncertain. V was pared by 7 bases and J by 6 bases, with 13 bases between. The CDR3 extends over 13 amino acids. The CDR3 reads CASTRTGIQPQHF. The CDR3 bases are TGCGCCAGCACCAGAACAGGGATTCAGCCCCAGCATTTT.

The chain uses TRBV7-9 and TRBJ2-7; a weak D match, TRBD1 (6 bases). CDR3 length equals 17 residues. Trimming stripped 3 bases from V and 1 base from J, with 19 bases between. Per germline, CDR1 SEHNR and CDR2 FQNEAQ (reference sequence). The chain's CDR3 is CASSFSGGRRGSYEQYF. CDR3 bases: TGTGCCAGCAGCTTTAGTGGCGGGCGCAGGGGATCCTACGAGCAGTACTTC.

The sample holds a few counts of this clone. This chain links TRBV7-8 with TRBJ2-7; TRBD2 aligns across 16 bases. Germline assignment: CDR1 SGHVS and CDR2 FQNEAQ. The CDR3 is 16 amino acids. With V trimmed by 5 bases and J by 0 bases, 1 base remained unmatched. CDR3 nucleotide sequence: TGTGCCAGCAGCGGGACTAGCGGGAGGGCCTCCTACGAGCAGTACTTC. This encodes CASSGTSGRASYEQYF.

This chain connects TRBV5-8 to TRBJ2-3, with 12 nucleotides matching TRBD2. Germline-derived CDR1 and CDR2 are SGHTS and YDEGEE. The CDR3 length is 19 residues. Losses at the gene ends were 4 bases for V and 0 bases for J; bases not matched to a gene: 12. DNA of the CDR3: TGTGCCAGCAGCCCCTGGACTAGCGGGAACCCGGGAAGCACAGATACGCAGTATTTT. It translates to CASSPWTSGNPGSTDTQYF.

The J gene is TRBJ2-7, the V gene TRBV28, with 8 positions matching TRBD1. Germline lookup yields CDR1 MDHEN and CDR2 SYDVKM. Trimming removed 6 bases from V and 7 bases from J; junction bases left unmatched: 17. The CDR3 is made up of 16 amino acids. CDR3 bases: TGTGCCAGCAGGCCGCCCTCCCGGACAGGGCAGGGTGAGCAGTACTTC. Translation gives CASRPPSRTGQGEQYF. The full variable domain, with the rest looked up from reference TRBV28 and TRBJ2-7, is DVKVTQSSRYLVKRTGEKVFLECVQDMDHENMFWYRQDPGLGLRLIYFSYDVKMKEKGDIPEGYSVSREKKERFSLILESASTNQTSMYLCASRPPSRTGQGEQYFGPGTRLTVT.

The chain is built from TRBV25-1 and TRBJ2-1, with 11 bases aligning to TRBD2. Germline V gives CDR1 MGHDK, CDR2 SYGVNS. This CDR3 has 18 amino acids. V dropped 8 bases and J dropped 1; count of bases not matched to a gene: 13. CDR3 coding DNA: TGTGCCAGCGAAATGACTAGCGGGATGACCAAGTCCTACAATGAGCAGTTCTTC. It yields the protein CASEMTSGMTKSYNEQFF.

The CDR3 coding sequence is TGTGCCAGCAGTCGAAACCGGGGACAGGCTCATGGTGGCTACACCTTC. This encodes CASSRNRGQAHGGYTF. The J gene is TRBJ1-2, the V gene TRBV28, with 8 bases that match TRBD1. CDR1 and CDR2 (germline): MDHEN, SYDVKM. The CDR3 covers 16 residues. Losses at the gene ends were 5 bases for V and 7 bases for J; bases not matched to a gene: 15.

The J gene is TRBJ1-6, the V gene TRBV7-2; 7 bases map to TRBD1. Germline values: CDR1 SGHTA, CDR2 FQGNSA. The CDR3 has 14 residues. J gave up 10 bases and V 4 bases, and 7 bases lay outside the gene matches. This CDR3 reads CASSSRGSGSPLHF. The CDR3 DNA sequence: TGTGCCAGCAGCTCCAGGGGGTCGGGGTCACCCCTCCACTTT.

The V gene is TRBV19, the J gene TRBJ2-7; TRBD2 aligns across 9 bases. V shed 3 bases, J shed 3 bases, and the junction held 3 bases outside the gene matches. The CDR3 has 14 residues. Germline V lookup: CDR1 LNHDA, CDR2 SQIVND (reference sequence). The CDR3 protein is CASSMTSGDYEQYF. The CDR3 bases are TGTGCCAGTAGTATGACTAGCGGAGACTACGAGCAGTACTTC.